Sequencing of this T cell receptor (beta chain) was carried out in a study of cytomegalovirus exposure and HLA in healthy donors (dated by TCRdb to 2015 to 2018). Regarding the complete study: According to a later analysis, one platform produced both the approximately 110 validation repertoires and the 666 repertoires of the first cohort. The study aimed to test whether signatures of past pathogen exposure could be identified by cataloging public T cell receptors. Besides the first cohort of more than 650 subjects, a separate validation cohort made up of about 120 different subjects was used. High-throughput TCR immunosequencing, statistical association of individual TCRs with disease status, and machine learning were combined to predict cytomegalovirus infection status.

Trimming takes 3 bases off V and 7 bases off J; junction bases not matched to a gene: 7. In the germline V gene (reference sequence), CDR1 corresponds to GTSNPN and CDR2 to SVGIG. The CDR3 sequence holds 14 residues, the cysteine and phenylalanine included. The kept DNA is CDR3 alone, 42 bases in frame from the first base. Study-wide conclusions, independent of this receptor: The study listed over 150 TCR beta chains as associated with cytomegalovirus. A later analysis found that TCRs clustered in the first cohort also tended to co-occur in the 120 validation repertoires, with more than 90% of cluster scores above 0. All 120 or so repertoires were used to score co-occurrence in the validation cohort in a later analysis, because that analysis had no HLA typing for the cohort. The classifier was reported to diagnose cytomegalovirus status with high specificity and sensitivity in both the original cohort and the validation cohort. Most TCR sequences were observed very rarely across donors, whereas some public TCRs were present in many individuals. It was suggested by the authors that the approach could potentially be generalized to other disease states and immunological phenotypes. A few of the identified cytomegalovirus-associated TCR beta chains were confirmed in vitro to be specific for cytomegalovirus antigens.

This clone was observed a handful of times. The specificity of this receptor is unknown. Within one base of it there is no much larger clone, and no base qualities were kept. The library was obtained by the immunoSEQ multiplex PCR assay. The paper's data handling went like this. A statistical classification framework was developed to diagnose cytomegalovirus status using the catalog of TCR beta chain sequences. The table comes from immuneACCESS by way of TCRdb, which keeps in-frame sequences with V and J called. Part of the clones is missing from these tables; in studies checked, under half for an unresolved V gene and the rest for unknown reasons. V and J calls and clone size are copied from that table; D and trimming were computed from the DNA. This sample comprises about 300,000 clones, approximately 90% of them detected only once. In total, the top ten clones hold around 0.92% of the sample. Separate from the roughly 630-subject first cohort, the validation cohort of 90 to 150 subjects was the group to which the donors belonged.

The TCR sequence derives from a woman aged 18-29 years in good health and CMV-seronegative. What was sequenced was PBMCs. The chain was built from TRBV30 and TRBJ2-2; 8 of the junction bases match TRBD2. The bases are TGTGCCTGGAGGGAAGCGGGAGTGGGCGGGGAGCTGTTTTTT. Protein translation: CAWREAGVGGELFF.